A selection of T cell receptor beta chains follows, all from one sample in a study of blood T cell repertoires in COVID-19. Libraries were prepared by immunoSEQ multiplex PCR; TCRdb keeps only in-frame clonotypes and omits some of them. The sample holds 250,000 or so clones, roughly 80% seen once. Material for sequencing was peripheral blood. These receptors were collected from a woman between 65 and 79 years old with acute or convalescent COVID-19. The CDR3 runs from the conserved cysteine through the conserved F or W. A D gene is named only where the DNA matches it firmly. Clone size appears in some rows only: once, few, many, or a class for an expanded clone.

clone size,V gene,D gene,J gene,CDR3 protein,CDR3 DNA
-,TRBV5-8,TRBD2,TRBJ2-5,CASSSSGLAGEETQYF,TGTGCCAGCAGCTCCAGCGGACTAGCGGGGGAAGAGACCCAGTACTTC
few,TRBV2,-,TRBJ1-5,CASSDVQGSNQPQHF,TGTGCCAGCAGTGACGTGCAGGGTAGCAATCAGCCCCAGCATTTT
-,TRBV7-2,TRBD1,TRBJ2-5,CASSLPTGQGAEKETQYF,TGTGCCAGCAGCTTGCCCACGGGACAGGGGGCGGAGAAAGAGACCCAGTACTTC
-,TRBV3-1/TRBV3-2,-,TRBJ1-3,CASSQGGQGRNTIYF,TGTGCCAGCAGCCAAGGGGGTCAGGGGAGAAACACCATATATTTT
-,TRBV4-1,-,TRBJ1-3,CASSQATPGDTIYF,TGCGCCAGCAGCCAAGCCACCCCCGGAGACACCATATATTTT
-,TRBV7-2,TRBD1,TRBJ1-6,CASSLSRTGGEVHF,TGTGCCAGCAGCTTAAGCAGGACAGGGGGTGAGGTCCACTTT
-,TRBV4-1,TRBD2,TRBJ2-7,CASSQDGLAGGEQYF,TGCGCCAGCAGCCAAGACGGACTAGCGGGGGGGGAGCAGTACTTC
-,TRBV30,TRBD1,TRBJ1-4,CAWSGGQGHPTGEKLFF,TGTGCCTGGAGTGGGGGACAGGGGCACCCGACGGGTGAAAAACTGTTTTTT
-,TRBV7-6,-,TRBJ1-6,CASSPRYNSPLHF,TGTGCCAGCAGCCCCCGCTATAATTCACCCCTCCACTTT
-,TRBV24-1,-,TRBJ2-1,CATSNYNEQFF,TGTGCCACCAGCAACTACAATGAGCAGTTCTTC
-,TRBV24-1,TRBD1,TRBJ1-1,CATSDFWQGAGAFF,TGTGCCACCAGTGATTTTTGGCAGGGGGCGGGAGCTTTCTTT
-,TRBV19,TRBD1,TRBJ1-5,CASKSGQGSLWGNQPQHF,TGTGCCAGTAAATCAGGACAGGGGTCGTTATGGGGCAATCAGCCCCAGCATTTT
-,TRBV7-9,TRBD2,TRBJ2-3,CASSPTQRGVTDTQYF,TGTGCCAGCAGCCCCACCCAGCGGGGGGTCACAGATACGCAGTATTTT
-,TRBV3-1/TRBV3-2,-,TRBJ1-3,CASSQDHSSGNTIYF,TGTGCCAGCAGCCAAGATCACAGCTCTGGAAACACCATATATTTT